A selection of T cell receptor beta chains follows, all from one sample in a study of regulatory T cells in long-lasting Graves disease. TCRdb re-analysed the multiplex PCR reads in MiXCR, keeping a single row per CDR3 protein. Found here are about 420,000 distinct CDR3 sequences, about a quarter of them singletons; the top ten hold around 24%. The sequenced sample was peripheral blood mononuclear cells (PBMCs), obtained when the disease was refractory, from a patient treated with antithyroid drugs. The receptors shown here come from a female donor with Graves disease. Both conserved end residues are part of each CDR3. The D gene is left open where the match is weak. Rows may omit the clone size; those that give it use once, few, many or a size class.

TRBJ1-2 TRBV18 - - CASSPRVDGEYGYTF TGTGCCAGCTCACCACGGGTAGACGGCGAATATGGCTACACCTTC
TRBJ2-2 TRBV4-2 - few CASSLPSRGGRTGELFF TGTGCCAGCAGCCTCCCCAGTAGGGGAGGCCGGACCGGGGAGCTGTTTTTT
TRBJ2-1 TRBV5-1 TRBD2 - CASSFSSGSVGNEQFF TGCGCCAGCAGCTTCTCTAGCGGGAGTGTGGGCAATGAGCAGTTCTTC
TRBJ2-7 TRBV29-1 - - CSVEGLSGVGQYF TGCAGCGTTGAAGGACTGTCCGGGGTTGGGCAGTACTTC
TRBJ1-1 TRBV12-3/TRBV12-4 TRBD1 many CASSPWDRVLNTEAFF TGTGCCAGCAGTCCCTGGGACAGGGTCTTGAACACTGAAGCTTTCTTT
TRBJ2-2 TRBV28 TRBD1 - CASSLGTGSGELFF TGTGCCAGCAGTTTGGGGACAGGGTCCGGGGAGCTGTTTTTT
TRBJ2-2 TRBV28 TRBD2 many CASSWDYRNTGELFF TGTGCCAGCAGTTGGGACTACCGGAACACCGGGGAGCTGTTTTTT
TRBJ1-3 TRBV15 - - CATSRVRASSGNTIYF TGTGCCACCAGCAGAGTCCGGGCTTCCTCTGGAAACACCATATATTTT
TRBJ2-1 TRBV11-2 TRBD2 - CASRQAGLAVNEQFF TGTGCCAGCAGACAAGCGGGACTAGCGGTCAATGAGCAGTTCTTC
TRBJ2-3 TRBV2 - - CASSEDITDTQYF TGTGCCAGCAGTGAAGACATCACAGATACGCAGTATTTT
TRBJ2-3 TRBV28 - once CASTKSSFSSDTQYF TGTGCCAGCACTAAGTCGTCGTTTTCTTCAGATACGCAGTATTTT
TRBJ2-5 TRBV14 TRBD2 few CASSLVAGDRETQYF TGTGCCAGCAGCCTCGTAGCGGGAGATCGAGAGACCCAGTACTTC
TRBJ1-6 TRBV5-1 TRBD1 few CASSLAQGYNSPLHF TGCGCCAGCAGCCTGGCACAGGGGTATAATTCACCCCTCCACTTT
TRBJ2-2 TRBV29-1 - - CSVEDWTGELFF TGCAGCGTTGAAGATTGGACCGGGGAGCTGTTTTTT
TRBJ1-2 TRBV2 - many CASSEGGGRFYGYTF TGTGCCAGCAGTGAAGGCGGGGGCCGATTCTATGGCTACACCTTC
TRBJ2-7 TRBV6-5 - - CASSLPPAGYPLEQYF TGTGCCAGCAGTTTGCCACCGGCGGGGTACCCCCTCGAGCAGTACTTC
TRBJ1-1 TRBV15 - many CATSRDLNTEAFF TGTGCCACCAGCAGAGATCTCAACACTGAAGCTTTCTTT
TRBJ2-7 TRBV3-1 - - CASSQAFAGTYEQYF TGTGCCAGCAGCCAAGCTTTTGCAGGAACCTACGAGCAGTACTTC
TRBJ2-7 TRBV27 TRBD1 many CASSPRGGTGGREQYF TGTGCCAGCAGTCCCCGGGGCGGGACAGGGGGTCGCGAGCAGTACTTC
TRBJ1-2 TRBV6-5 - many CASSSRQEVGYTF TGTGCCAGCAGTTCTCGACAGGAGGTGGGCTACACCTTC
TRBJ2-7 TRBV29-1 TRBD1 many CSVEDLVQGAYEQYF TGCAGCGTTGAAGATCTGGTACAGGGGGCCTACGAGCAGTACTTC
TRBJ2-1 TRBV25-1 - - CASREGPEQFF TGTGCCAGCAGGGAAGGTCCTGAGCAGTTCTTC
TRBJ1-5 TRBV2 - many CASSEQGLGNQPQHF TGTGCCAGCAGTGAACAGGGGCTTGGCAATCAGCCCCAGCATTTT
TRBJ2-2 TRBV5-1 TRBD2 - CASSFIGLAVNTGELFF TGCGCCAGCAGCTTTATAGGACTAGCGGTGAACACCGGGGAGCTGTTTTTT
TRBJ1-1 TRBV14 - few CASSQVTGHTEAFF TGTGCCAGCAGCCAAGTGACAGGACATACTGAAGCTTTCTTT
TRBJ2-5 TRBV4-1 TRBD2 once CASSQPVIAGEETQYF TGCGCCAGCAGCCAACCTGTCATAGCGGGAGAAGAGACCCAGTACTTC
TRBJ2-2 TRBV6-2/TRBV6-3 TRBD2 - CASSSTSGKNTGELFF TGTGCCAGCAGTTCCACTAGCGGAAAAAACACCGGGGAGCTGTTTTTT
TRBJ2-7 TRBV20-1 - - CSAPRDGEYEQYF TGCAGTGCTCCAAGGGACGGGGAGTACGAGCAGTACTTC
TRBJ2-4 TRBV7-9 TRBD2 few CASSQTSGTVEGKNIQYF TGTGCCAGCAGCCAGACTAGCGGCACGGTCGAGGGCAAAAACATTCAGTACTTC
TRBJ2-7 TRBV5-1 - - CASSFSGLSYEQYF TGCGCCAGCAGCTTCAGCGGATTATCCTACGAGCAGTACTTC
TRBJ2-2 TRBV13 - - CASSLGRSGELFF TGTGCCAGCAGCTTAGGCCGTTCCGGGGAGCTGTTTTTT
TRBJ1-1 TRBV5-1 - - CASSFSRGTEAFF TGCGCCAGCAGCTTCTCGAGGGGCACTGAAGCTTTCTTT
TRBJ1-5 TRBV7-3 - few CASSLTRASNQPQHF TGTGCCAGCAGCTTAACCAGGGCTAGCAATCAGCCCCAGCATTTT
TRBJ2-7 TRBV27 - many CASSSLTGTNYEQYF TGTGCCAGCAGTTCGTTAACAGGGACCAACTACGAGCAGTACTTC
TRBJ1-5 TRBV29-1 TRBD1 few CSATTGRDQPQHF TGCAGCGCTACGACAGGGAGGGATCAGCCCCAGCATTTT
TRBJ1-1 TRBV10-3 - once CAISDGVNTEAFF TGTGCCATCAGTGATGGGGTGAACACTGAAGCTTTCTTT
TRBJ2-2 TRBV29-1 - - CSVEDPAGWAGELFF TGCAGCGTTGAAGATCCGGCAGGGTGGGCCGGGGAGCTGTTTTTT
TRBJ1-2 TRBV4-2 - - CASSQDRGPGGYTF TGTGCCAGCAGCCAAGATCGGGGGCCGGGGGGCTACACCTTC
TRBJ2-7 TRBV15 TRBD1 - CATSRGDTGGKYEQYF TGTGCCACCAGCAGAGGGGACACAGGGGGGAAGTACGAGCAGTACTTC
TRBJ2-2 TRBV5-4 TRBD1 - CASSLPGQGVTGELFF TGTGCCAGCAGCTTGCCGGGACAGGGTGTAACCGGGGAGCTGTTTTTT
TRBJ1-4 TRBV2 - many CASRREATNEKLFF TGTGCCAGCAGGCGCGAAGCAACTAATGAAAAACTGTTTTTT
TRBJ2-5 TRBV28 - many CASSLINPGKETQYF TGTGCCAGCAGTTTAATTAATCCTGGAAAAGAGACCCAGTACTTC
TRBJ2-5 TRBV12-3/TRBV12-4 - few CASSLLLQGLFQETQYF TGTGCCAGCAGTTTACTCTTGCAGGGACTCTTTCAAGAGACCCAGTACTTC
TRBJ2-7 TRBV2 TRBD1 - CASSLTGVPTYEQYF TGTGCCAGCAGCCTAACAGGGGTACCCACCTACGAGCAGTACTTC
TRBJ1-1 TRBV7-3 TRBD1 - CASSHGTVAEAFF TGTGCCAGCAGCCATGGGACAGTCGCTGAAGCTTTCTTT
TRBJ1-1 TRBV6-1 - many CASRSWGQNTEAFF TGTGCCAGCAGGAGTTGGGGCCAAAACACTGAAGCTTTCTTT
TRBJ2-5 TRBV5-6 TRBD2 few CASSLRPAGVRGETQYF TGTGCCAGCAGCTTGCGGCCAGCGGGAGTAAGGGGAGAGACCCAGTACTTC